The following is a T cell receptor (beta chain) sequence with its context. Its antigen has not been determined. Within one base of it there is no much larger clone, and no base qualities were kept. This sample is part of a study of T cell changes during pregnancy in multiple sclerosis (dated by TCRdb to between 2018 and 2021). Regarding the complete study: The study examined how the T cell repertoire changed over the course of pregnancy in women with multiple sclerosis.

Reading the germline V gene gives CDR1 SGHTA and CDR2 FQGNSA. Inclusive of the bounding cysteine and phenylalanine, the CDR3 is 15 residues long. Of all the DNA, just the CDR3 is kept, 45 bases in frame from base 1. Trimming at the junction amounts to 1 base on V and 3 bases on J, and the germline ends lie 13 bases apart. The library relied on the immunoSEQ multiplex PCR assay. The table comes from immuneACCESS by way of TCRdb, which keeps in-frame sequences with V and J called. Part of the clones is missing from these tables; in studies checked, under half for an unresolved V gene and the rest for unknown reasons. The sample table shows fewer than 55,000 clones, and around 90% are seen once. 0.45% to 0.6% of the sample is taken by the ten largest.

This material consisted of CD4+ T cells from peripheral blood mononuclear cells, taken in the third trimester of pregnancy. In this chain, TRBV7-2 is recombined with TRBJ2-7; the D gene is unclear. The sequence was collected from a female donor with multiple sclerosis, enrolled in a pregnancy study. For the CDR3, the sequence is CASSLGVANYYEQYF. DNA sequence: TGTGCCAGCAGCTTAGGGGTCGCTAACTACTACGAGCAGTACTTC.